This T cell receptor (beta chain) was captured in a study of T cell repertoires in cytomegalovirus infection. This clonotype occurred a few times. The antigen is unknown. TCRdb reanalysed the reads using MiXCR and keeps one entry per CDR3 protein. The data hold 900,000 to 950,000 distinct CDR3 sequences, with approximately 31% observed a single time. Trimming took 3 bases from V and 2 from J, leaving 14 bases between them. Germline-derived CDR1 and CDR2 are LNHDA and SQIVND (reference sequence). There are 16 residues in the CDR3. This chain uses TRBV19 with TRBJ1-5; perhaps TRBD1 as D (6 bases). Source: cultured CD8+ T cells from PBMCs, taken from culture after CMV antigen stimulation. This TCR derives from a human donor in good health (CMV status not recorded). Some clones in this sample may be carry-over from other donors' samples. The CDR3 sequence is CASSMTQGSRNQPQHF. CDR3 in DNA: TGTGCCAGTAGTATGACCCAGGGGAGTCGCAATCAGCCCCAGCATTTT.